Below, one T cell receptor (beta chain) is given with its context. Its antigen is not known. Researchers prepared the TCRbeta library using unique molecular identifiers, the study reports. MiXCR, run by TCRdb on the PCR reads, gives a single entry per CDR3 protein. The sample has about 110,000 distinct CDR3 sequences, over 9% seen once; the top ten hold roughly a third. These data are taken from a study of T-cell reconstitution after alpha-beta-depleted transplantation in children. Losses at the gene ends were 0 bases for V and 2 bases for J; bases not matched to a gene: 2. Germline CDR1 is SGHNT and CDR2 is YYREEE (reference sequence). CDR3 size: 15 residues. Study-wide results and limits: About two months after transplant, alpha-beta T cells reportedly came from several hundred expanded graft clones. High day-60 TCRbeta diversity in some patients came from surviving recipient T cells and thymic progenitors. By one year post-transplant, T-cell counts and diversity largely arose from T cells that were newly produced.

V gene TRBV5-4 combines with J gene TRBJ2-1; the match to TRBD2 covers 7 bases. The clonotype originates from a boy aged 2 to 9 with acute lymphoblastic leukemia, due to receive a stem cell transplant. Sequenced material: PBMCs, taken before TCRalphabeta/CD19-depleted stem cell transplant. The DNA of the CDR3 is TGTGCCAGCAGCTTGGGCGGGAGAACCTACAATGAGCAGTTCTTC. Amino acids: CASSLGGRTYNEQFF.